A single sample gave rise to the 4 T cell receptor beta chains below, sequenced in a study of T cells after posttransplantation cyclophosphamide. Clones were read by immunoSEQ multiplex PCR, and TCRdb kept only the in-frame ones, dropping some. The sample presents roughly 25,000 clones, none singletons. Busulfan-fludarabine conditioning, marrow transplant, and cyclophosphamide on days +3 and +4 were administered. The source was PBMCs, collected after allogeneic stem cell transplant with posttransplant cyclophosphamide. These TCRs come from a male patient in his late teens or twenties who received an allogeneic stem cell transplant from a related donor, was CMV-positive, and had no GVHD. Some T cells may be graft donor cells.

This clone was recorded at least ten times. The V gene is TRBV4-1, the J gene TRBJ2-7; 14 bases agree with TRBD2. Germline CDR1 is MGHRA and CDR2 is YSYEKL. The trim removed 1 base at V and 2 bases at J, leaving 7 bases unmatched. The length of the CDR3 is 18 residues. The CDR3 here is CASSQGSLGLAGAYEQYF. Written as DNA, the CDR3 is TGCGCCAGCAGCCAAGGATCCTTGGGACTAGCGGGGGCCTACGAGCAGTACTTC.

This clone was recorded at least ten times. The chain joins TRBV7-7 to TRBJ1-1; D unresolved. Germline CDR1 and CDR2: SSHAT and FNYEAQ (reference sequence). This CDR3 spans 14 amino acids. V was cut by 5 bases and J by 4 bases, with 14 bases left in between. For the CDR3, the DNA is TGTGCCAGCAGCCCCCCCGGGTCGAGCACTGAAGCTTTCTTT. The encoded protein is CASSPPGSSTEAFF.

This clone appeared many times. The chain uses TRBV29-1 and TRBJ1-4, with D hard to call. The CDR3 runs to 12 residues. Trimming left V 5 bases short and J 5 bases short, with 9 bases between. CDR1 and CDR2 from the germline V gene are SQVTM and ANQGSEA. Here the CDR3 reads CSVCQYNEKLFF. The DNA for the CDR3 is TGCAGCGTTTGTCAGTACAATGAAAAACTGTTTTTT. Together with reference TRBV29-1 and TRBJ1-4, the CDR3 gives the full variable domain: SAVISQKPSRDICQRGTSLTIQCQVDSQVTMMFWYRQQPGQSLTLIATANQGSEATYESGFVIDKFPISRPNLTFSTLTVSNMSPEDSSIYLCSVCQYNEKLFFGSGTQLSVL.

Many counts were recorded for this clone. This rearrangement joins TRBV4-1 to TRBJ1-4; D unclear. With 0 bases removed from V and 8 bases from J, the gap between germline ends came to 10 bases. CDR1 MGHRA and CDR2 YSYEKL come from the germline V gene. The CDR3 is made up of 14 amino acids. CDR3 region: CASSQDPLREKLFF. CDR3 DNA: TGCGCCAGCAGCCAAGATCCCTTGCGGGAAAAACTGTTTTTT.